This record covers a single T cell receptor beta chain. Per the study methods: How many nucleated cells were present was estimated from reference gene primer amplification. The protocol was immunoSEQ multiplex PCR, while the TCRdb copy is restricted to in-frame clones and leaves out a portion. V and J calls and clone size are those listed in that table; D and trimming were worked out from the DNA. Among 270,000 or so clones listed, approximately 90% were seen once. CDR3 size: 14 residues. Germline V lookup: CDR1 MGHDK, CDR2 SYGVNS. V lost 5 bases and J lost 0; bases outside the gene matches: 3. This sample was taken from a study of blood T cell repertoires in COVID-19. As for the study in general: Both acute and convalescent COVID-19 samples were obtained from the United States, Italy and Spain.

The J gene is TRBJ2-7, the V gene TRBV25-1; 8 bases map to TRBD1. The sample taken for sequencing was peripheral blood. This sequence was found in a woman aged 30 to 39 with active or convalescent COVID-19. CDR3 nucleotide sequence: TGTGCCAGCAGTTCCGGGACAGGCTCCTACGAGCAGTACTTC. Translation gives CASSSGTGSYEQYF.